These 15 T cell receptor beta chains share one sample of origin, sequenced in a study of cytomegalovirus exposure and HLA in healthy donors. PCR amplification relied on 60 Vbeta primers (plus 13 Jbeta primers). The protocol was immunoSEQ multiplex PCR, while the TCRdb copy is restricted to in-frame clones and leaves out a portion. The sample gives about 85,000 clones, roughly 70% of which show up once; about 2.1% is in the top ten. Sequencing was done on a sample of PBMCs. These receptors were collected from a man aged 25 to 45 in good health and CMV-seronegative.

This clone was observed once. The chain couples TRBV14 to TRBJ1-2, with no clear D. Germline loops: CDR1 SGHDN, CDR2 FVKESK. The CDR3 totals 18 residues. Between the trimmed V and J ends, which lost 4 bases and 4 bases, there was a span of 25 bases. The DNA for the CDR3 is TGTGCCAGCAGCCTTGAAAGACCGGGAGACCTCAGAGGCTATGGCTACACCTTC. Amino acid sequence: CASSLERPGDLRGYGYTF.

The V call is TRBV5-4, the J call TRBJ2-6; TRBD1 aligns across 7 bases. The V and J ends lost 0 bases and 2 bases, in that order; junction bases with no gene match: 2. This CDR3 is built from 16 residues. In germline, CDR1 is SGHNT, CDR2 YYREEE (reference sequence). As DNA, the CDR3 is TGTGCCAGCAGCTTGGCAGGGGGAACTGGGGCCAACGTCCTGACTTTC. Its translation: CASSLAGGTGANVLTF.

The chain carries TRBV6-6 and TRBJ1-5; TRBD1 might be the D (5 bases). The V gene's germline CDR1 is MNHNY and CDR2 SVGAGI (reference sequence). V was pared by 0 bases and J by 2 bases, with 11 bases between. The CDR3 consists of 16 residues. The CDR3 DNA is TGTGCCAGCAGTTACTCGGCAGGGCATGGCAATCAGCCCCAGCATTTT. Protein product: CASSYSAGHGNQPQHF.

The chain combines TRBV7-9 with TRBJ2-7; weak D call: TRBD1 (5 bases). Germline V gives CDR1 SEHNR, CDR2 FQNEAQ (reference sequence). This CDR3 contains 14 residues. Trimming took 5 bases from V and 5 from J, leaving 16 bases between them. The CDR3 DNA sequence: TGTGCCAGCAGCAACCGCCAGGGAAAGGACGAGCAGTACTTC. This gives the protein CASSNRQGKDEQYF.

The sample holds one count of this clone. The genes are TRBV4-2 and TRBJ2-1, with TRBD1 identical over 8 bases. V shed 4 bases and J 7 bases; nucleotides not matched to a gene: 0. This CDR3 has 12 residues. The germline V gene encodes CDR1 LGHNA and CDR2 YNFKEQ. The CDR3 loop reads CASSRTGNEQFF. The CDR3 DNA follows: TGTGCCAGCAGCCGGACAGGGAATGAGCAGTTCTTC.

V usage is TRBV11-3 and J usage is TRBJ2-1, with 11 bases aligning to TRBD1. Trimming cost V 4 bases and J 13 bases; bases outside gene matches: 6. CDR3 size: 13 residues. Germline V lookup: CDR1 SGHNT, CDR2 YENEEA. This CDR3 is CASSSRDRGGQFF. The CDR3 bases are TGTGCCAGCAGCTCCCGGGACAGGGGGGGACAGTTCTTC.

This clone has a handful of counts. V and J are TRBV9 and TRBJ2-2; 7 bases align to TRBD2. The CDR3 contains 17 residues. The germline gives CDR1 SGDLS, CDR2 YYNGEE. V dropped 4 bases and J dropped 4; count of bases not matched to a gene: 13. The chain's CDR3 is CASSPTPSGGVTGELFF. The CDR3 bases are TGTGCCAGCAGCCCCACCCCTAGCGGAGGAGTCACCGGGGAGCTGTTTTTT.

The chain uses TRBV25-1 and TRBJ2-3; 8 bases align to TRBD2. The CDR3 spans 13 residues. J was trimmed by 4 bases and V by 5 bases; bases with no gene match: 2. The V gene's germline CDR1 is MGHDK and CDR2 SYGVNS. The DNA for the CDR3 is TGTGCCAGCAGTCCGGGGGGGTCAGATACGCAGTATTTT. Residues: CASSPGGSDTQYF.

The sample holds a few counts of this clone. The chain links TRBV6-1 to TRBJ2-7; D not resolved. Trimming cost V 9 bases and J 3 bases, with 15 bases left between them. This CDR3 contains 13 residues. Germline V gene data show CDR1 as MNHNS and CDR2 as SASEGT. Here the CDR3 DNA reads TGTGCCAGTATTCGCGGCGGATTCTACGAGCAGTACTTC. Its translation is CASIRGGFYEQYF.

The V and J genes are TRBV5-1 and TRBJ2-3; 13 bases map to TRBD2. V trimming: 3 bases; J trimming: 4 bases; junction bases outside the gene matches: 8. CDR3 size: 17 residues. Germline V gene lookup returns CDR1 SGHRS and CDR2 YFSETQ. The CDR3 spells CASSSLWTSGGSDTQYF. The DNA for the CDR3 is TGCGCCAGCAGCTCGCTGTGGACTAGCGGGGGCTCAGATACGCAGTATTTT.

J is TRBJ1-1 and V is TRBV18; 10 bases are shared with TRBD1. This CDR3 is built from 16 residues. Germline V CDR1 and CDR2: KGHSH, LQKENI. V lost 3 bases, J lost 3 bases, and 7 bases stayed unmatched. The CDR3 loop is CASSPWDRGGDTEAFF. CDR3 sequence (DNA): TGTGCCAGCTCACCCTGGGACAGGGGAGGAGACACTGAAGCTTTCTTT.

The V call is TRBV6-7, the J call TRBJ1-1; tentatively, D is TRBD1 (6 bases). TRBV6-7 is filed as an ORF, its function uncertain. The V end was cut by 2 bases, the J end by 6 bases, with 16 bases between. The CDR3 is 15 residues long. The CDR3 sequence is CASSYIGCGGPEAFF. The DNA for the CDR3 is TGTGCCAGCAGTTACATCGGTTGCGGGGGCCCTGAAGCTTTCTTT.

This clone was recorded a few times. The chain employs TRBV5-1 and TRBJ2-5; 9 bases are shared with TRBD1. The V segment lost 3 bases and the J segment 5 bases; nucleotides outside the gene matches: 8. This CDR3 spans 15 amino acids. Per germline, CDR1 SGHRS and CDR2 YFSETQ. Written as DNA, the CDR3 is TGCGCCAGCAGCTCGCCGGGACAGGGATCGGAGACCCAGTACTTC. This sequence encodes CASSSPGQGSETQYF.

J is TRBJ2-7 and V is TRBV7-2, with D possibly TRBD2 on 6 matching bases. CDR1 is SGHTA, CDR2 FQGNSA, per germline. The CDR3 loop spans 13 amino acids. V was trimmed by 4 bases and J by 2 bases, leaving 9 bases between them. The CDR3 sequence is CASSSQRAYEQYF. Written as DNA, the CDR3 is TGTGCCAGCAGCTCACAGCGGGCCTACGAGCAGTACTTC.

A few counts support this clone. V gene TRBV4-1 combines with J gene TRBJ2-7, with 7 bases lining up with TRBD2. Trimming removed 4 bases from V and 6 bases from J; junction bases left unmatched: 18. The CDR3 has 17 amino acids. Germline CDR1 and CDR2: MGHRA and YSYEKL. The CDR3, as DNA: TGCGCCAGCAGCCTTAACCCGGGACTAAAAGGGAACGGCGAGCAGTACTTC. It translates to CASSLNPGLKGNGEQYF.